This TCR beta chain was found in a study of T cell responses to AZD1222 COVID-19 vaccine. Findings and limits, study-wide: Females outnumbered males among donors, who were mostly white British; clonal diversity was possibly underestimated. Nearly half of unique spike-specific TCRs reportedly avoided B.1.351 and B.1.1.7 mutated regions. With two AZD1222 doses given, Spike-specific TCR breadth and depth both rose.

In the case of this clone: Its antigen is not known.

The ends lost 5 bases at V and 1 base at J; junction bases unmatched: 7. Looked up from germline, CDR1 is LNHDA and CDR2 is SQIVND (reference sequence). This CDR3 spans 15 amino acids. Some clones are missing from TCRdb's copy, which holds only in-frame ones; the method was immunoSEQ multiplex PCR. Of approximately 110,000 clones in the sample, around 87% were seen once. The sequence was collected from an adult who received the AZD1222 COVID-19 vaccine. Source: peripheral blood, taken 28 days after the second AZD1222 dose. This chain uses TRBV19 with TRBJ1-1; 7 bases agree with TRBD1. The CDR3 region is CASSLTGTANTEAFF. For the CDR3, the DNA is TGTGCCAGTAGTCTCACCGGGACAGCGAACACTGAAGCTTTCTTT.